Listed below are T cell receptor beta chains from one sample, sequenced in a study of blood T cell repertoires in COVID-19. Clones were read by immunoSEQ multiplex PCR, and TCRdb kept only the in-frame ones, dropping some. The profile shows 400,000 to 500,000 clones, 88% of them singletons. The sample comprised PBMCs or T cells enriched from blood (not recorded which). The receptor set was obtained from a woman aged 40 to 50 who had recovered from COVID-19. The CDR3 runs from the conserved cysteine through the conserved F or W. The D gene is left open where the match is weak. Size tells how often a clone was seen (once, few, many) or the class of an expanded clone, and some rows leave it out.

TRBV6-5	-	-	TRBJ1-4	TGTGCCAGCAGTTACTCGATGCGGGGTGAAAAACTGTTTTTT	CASSYSMRGEKLFF
TRBV3-1/TRBV3-2	-	-	TRBJ2-3	TGTGCCAGCAGACGCGACGAAAGCGGAAGCACAGATACGCAGTATTTT	CASRRDESGSTDTQYF
TRBV24-1	TRBD1	-	TRBJ2-1	TGTGCCACCAGTCGGGACAGTCATTACAATGAGCAGTTCTTC	CATSRDSHYNEQFF
TRBV30	-	-	TRBJ1-5	TGTGCCTGGAGTGGCGGCGGGTCGAGCAATCAGCCCCAGCATTTT	CAWSGGGSSNQPQHF
TRBV11-2	TRBD1	once	TRBJ2-7	TGTGCCAGCAGCTTCCCCTCAGGACAGGGTATCTACGAGCAGTACTTC	CASSFPSGQGIYEQYF
TRBV5-1	TRBD1	-	TRBJ2-7	TGCGCCAGCAGCTTAGCCGGGACAGGGAGGTTGGACTACGAGCAGTACTTC	CASSLAGTGRLDYEQYF
TRBV3-1/TRBV3-2	TRBD1	-	TRBJ1-5	TGTGCCAGCAGCCAAGATTACGGGACAGGGTACAATCAGCCCCAGCATTTT	CASSQDYGTGYNQPQHF
TRBV12-3/TRBV12-4	-	-	TRBJ1-4	TGTGCCAGCAAAAGGGGATCCGAAAAACTGTTTTTT	CASKRGSEKLFF
TRBV2	TRBD1	once	TRBJ1-5	TGTGCCAGCAGTAACCGGGACAGAAATCAGCCCCAGCATTTT	CASSNRDRNQPQHF
TRBV7-2	TRBD1	-	TRBJ1-3	TGTGCCAGCAGCATATGGACAGGGGCTGGAAACACCATATATTTT	CASSIWTGAGNTIYF
TRBV29-1	-	-	TRBJ2-1	TGCAGCGTTACTAGTTCGGATGAGCAGTTCTTC	CSVTSSDEQFF
TRBV5-8	-	-	TRBJ2-3	TGTGCCAGCAGCTTGGGGCAGAACACAGATACGCAGTATTTT	CASSLGQNTDTQYF
TRBV29-1	-	-	TRBJ1-6	TGCAGCGTTGAAGAAGGTAGGACAGTCTATAATTCACCCCTCCACTTT	CSVEEGRTVYNSPLHF
TRBV2	-	-	TRBJ2-3	TGTGCCAGCAGCCGGGACGGACTAAGCACAGATACGCAGTATTTT	CASSRDGLSTDTQYF
TRBV7-2	TRBD1	-	TRBJ1-5	TGTGCCAGCGGGGGACAGGGGGCGGCTCAGCCCCAGCATTTT	CASGGQGAAQPQHF
TRBV4-1	-	few	TRBJ1-6	TGCGCCAGCAGCCATCCGACAAATCCCCATTCACCCCTCCACTTT	CASSHPTNPHSPLHF
TRBV11-2	-	-	TRBJ1-6	TGTGCCAGCAGCTTGGAGTCGGGTTCACCCCTCCACTTT	CASSLESGSPLHF
TRBV29-1	TRBD1	-	TRBJ2-7	TGCAGCGTTGAAAAGGGGGCGCGGGACGAGCAGTACTTC	CSVEKGARDEQYF
TRBV12-5	TRBD2	-	TRBJ2-7	TGTGCTAGTGGTTTGGTTATAGCGGGAGGGCCCTACGAGCAGTACTTC	CASGLVIAGGPYEQYF
TRBV6-5	TRBD1	-	TRBJ1-5	TGTGCCAGCAGCCCAGGGGGGACACGGCAGCCCCAGCATTTT	CASSPGGTRQPQHF
TRBV27	-	-	TRBJ1-1	TGTGCCAGCAGTGCCCGTAGGGGAGGCACTGAAGCTTTCTTT	CASSARRGGTEAFF
TRBV4-2	TRBD1	-	TRBJ1-4	TGTGCCAGCAGCCACCCCGGGGGCAGGGGGCGATCTGATGAAAAACTGTTTTTT	CASSHPGGRGRSDEKLFF
TRBV4-1	TRBD2	-	TRBJ2-1	TGCGCCAGCAGCCTCGGGGGAGGGAGGGACAATGAGCAGTTCTTC	CASSLGGGRDNEQFF
TRBV5-5	-	-	TRBJ1-4	TGTGCCAGCAGCTTTGGAGAGACAACTAATGAAAAACTGTTTTTT	CASSFGETTNEKLFF
TRBV6-1	-	-	TRBJ1-1	TGTGCCAGCAGTGAACTCAAGGGGCCGGGCACTGAAGCTTTCTTT	CASSELKGPGTEAFF
TRBV12-3/TRBV12-4	-	-	TRBJ1-2	TGTGCCAGCCATCACGGACTTAACTATGGCTACACCTTC	CASHHGLNYGYTF
TRBV27	TRBD2	few	TRBJ2-7	TGTGCCAGCAGTTTAGTTCTTGGGACTAGGATCATGCAGTACTTC	CASSLVLGTRIMQYF
TRBV24-1	-	-	TRBJ1-1	TGTGCCACCAAATTAGGGAGAGAAGCTTTCTTT	CATKLGREAFF
TRBV19	TRBD1	few	TRBJ2-2	TGTGCCAGTAGTATAGACGCGGGACAGGGAGACACCGGGGAGCTGTTTTTT	CASSIDAGQGDTGELFF
TRBV19	TRBD1	-	TRBJ1-1	TGTGCCAGTAGTGCCCGTTTCGGGACAGGGGCTGAAGCTTTCTTT	CASSARFGTGAEAFF
TRBV30	-	few	TRBJ1-1	TGTGCCTGGAGTGTATTGGGCAGACCGAACACTGAAGCTTTCTTT	CAWSVLGRPNTEAFF
TRBV27	TRBD1	-	TRBJ1-2	TGTGCCAGCAGGGTGATGGGACAGGGGGCTTCTGGCTACACCTTC	CASRVMGQGASGYTF
TRBV6-2/TRBV6-3	-	-	TRBJ2-1	TGTGCCAGCAGTTCAGACTCCATCGCCTCCTACAATGAGCAGTTCTTC	CASSSDSIASYNEQFF
TRBV19	TRBD2	-	TRBJ2-1	TGTGCCAGCAGTATTGAGAGGGTAGCGGGAGGGCTAAGCTCCTACAATGAGCAGTTCTTC	CASSIERVAGGLSSYNEQFF
TRBV5-4	TRBD1	-	TRBJ1-1	TGTGCCAGCAGCTTTGGAGGGGGCGCGTATACTGAAGCTTTCTTT	CASSFGGGAYTEAFF
TRBV7-2	-	once	TRBJ1-2	TGTGCCAGCAGCTTGTTCGCGCGGGCAAGGCCAAACTATGGCTACACCTTC	CASSLFARARPNYGYTF
TRBV3-1/TRBV3-2	TRBD2	-	TRBJ2-7	TGTGCCAGCAGCCAAGTACTAGCGGGAGGGAGCTCCTCCTACGAGCAGTACTTC	CASSQVLAGGSSSYEQYF
TRBV7-9	TRBD2	-	TRBJ2-1	TGTGCCAGCACCGTAGCGGGATACAATGAGCAGTTCTTC	CASTVAGYNEQFF
TRBV2	TRBD1	-	TRBJ1-4	TGTGCCAGCAACAGGGGGAATGAAAAACTGTTTTTT	CASNRGNEKLFF
TRBV24-1	TRBD2	-	TRBJ2-1	TGTGCCACCAGTGAAGCCGGGACTAGCATCTATGAGCAGTTCTTC	CATSEAGTSIYEQFF
TRBV6-5	TRBD1	once	TRBJ1-5	TGTGCCAGCAAGACAGGGCTACGGAGCAATCAGCCCCAGCATTTT	CASKTGLRSNQPQHF
TRBV29-1	TRBD1	once	TRBJ1-2	TGCAGCTTCAGCGGACAGGGGACGGTTGGCTATGGCTACACCTTC	CSFSGQGTVGYGYTF